The sequence of this T cell receptor beta chain was determined in a study of T-cell reconstitution after alpha-beta-depleted transplantation in children. Study results and limitations: One year after transplant, T-cell counts and diversity came mostly from newly produced T cells. Several hundred expanded graft clones reportedly gave rise to the alpha-beta T cells present about two months after transplant. Elevated TCRbeta diversity at day 60 was traced, in some patients, to surviving recipient T cells and thymic progenitors.

Unique molecular identifiers featured in how the TCRbeta library was prepared. TCRdb recomputed calls from the PCR reads with MiXCR, one row per CDR3 protein. The sample holds 480,000 or so distinct CDR3 sequences, 10% to 13% seen once. The V end was cut by 0 bases, the J end by 1 base, with 9 bases between. This CDR3 comprises 15 residues. Many counts were recorded for this clonotype. Its antigen is currently unknown. Sequencing was performed on PBMCs, taken before TCRalphabeta/CD19-depleted stem cell transplant. The TCR sequence derives from a child between 2 and 9 years old with inherited bone marrow failure, due to receive a stem cell transplant. The V and J genes are TRBV12-3 or TRBV12-4 and TRBJ1-1; the D gene is possibly TRBD1 (6 bases). In nucleotides, the CDR3 is TGTGCCAGCAGTTTAGCGGGGGCCTGGAACACTGAAGCTTTCTTT. Protein product: CASSLAGAWNTEAFF.